Listed below are T cell receptor beta chains from one sample, sequenced in a study of cytomegalovirus exposure and HLA in healthy donors. Data came from immunoSEQ multiplex PCR; TCRdb stores just in-frame clones and leaves some out. The sample holds 100,000 to 150,000 clones; roughly four fifths are singletons and the top ten take less than 15%. The sequencing input was PBMCs. These receptors originate from a woman aged 55-70 years in good health and CMV-seropositive. CDR3s include the opening cysteine and the closing phenylalanine or tryptophan. Fields, in order: CDR3 protein, CDR3 DNA, D gene, J gene, clone size, V gene. A D gene is named only where the DNA matches it firmly. Size tells how often a clone was seen (once, few, many) or the class of an expanded clone, and some rows leave it out.

cdr3_aa: CASSSDSQGYGANVLTF; cdr3_nt: TGTGCCAGCAGCTCCGATTCCCAGGGGTATGGGGCCAACGTCCTGACTTTC; d_call: NA; j_call: TRBJ2-6; clone_size: NA; v_call: TRBV7-9
cdr3_aa: CASSYFAGPYEQYF; cdr3_nt: TGTGCCAGCAGTTACTTTGCGGGACCCTACGAGCAGTACTTC; d_call: NA; j_call: TRBJ2-7; clone_size: NA; v_call: TRBV6-6
cdr3_aa: CASSERRLAVTDTQYF; cdr3_nt: TGTGCCAGCAGCGAACGGAGACTAGCGGTGACAGATACGCAGTATTTT; d_call: TRBD2; j_call: TRBJ2-3; clone_size: NA; v_call: TRBV7-8
cdr3_aa: CSLRPVGGAVNTEAFF; cdr3_nt: TGCAGCTTACGCCCGGTGGGAGGGGCGGTGAACACTGAAGCTTTCTTT; d_call: NA; j_call: TRBJ1-1; clone_size: NA; v_call: TRBV29-1
cdr3_aa: CASSTGTSGSWEQYF; cdr3_nt: TGTGCCAGCAGCACCGGGACTAGCGGGAGTTGGGAGCAGTACTTC; d_call: TRBD2; j_call: TRBJ2-5; clone_size: NA; v_call: TRBV7-2
cdr3_aa: CASSYFTGGRTEAFF; cdr3_nt: TGTGCCAGCAGTTACTTCACAGGGGGCCGGACTGAAGCTTTCTTT; d_call: TRBD1; j_call: TRBJ1-1; clone_size: NA; v_call: TRBV6-5
cdr3_aa: CASSSHSNTEAFF; cdr3_nt: TGTGCCAGCAGCTCCCACTCGAACACTGAAGCTTTCTTT; d_call: NA; j_call: TRBJ1-1; clone_size: NA; v_call: TRBV4-2
cdr3_aa: CASSQGRGPYNEQFF; cdr3_nt: TGTGCCAGCAGCCAAGGCAGGGGTCCCTACAATGAGCAGTTCTTC; d_call: NA; j_call: TRBJ2-1; clone_size: once; v_call: TRBV11-2
cdr3_aa: CASSLHGGIDTQYF; cdr3_nt: TGTGCCAGCAGCTTGCACGGGGGAATAGATACGCAGTATTTT; d_call: NA; j_call: TRBJ2-3; clone_size: NA; v_call: TRBV5-4
cdr3_aa: CASSFIGGDNSPLHF; cdr3_nt: TGTGCCAGCAGCTTTATAGGGGGGGATAATTCACCCCTCCACTTT; d_call: NA; j_call: TRBJ1-6; clone_size: once; v_call: TRBV7-2